This entry concerns a single T cell receptor (beta chain). V was trimmed by 6 bases and J by 5 bases, leaving 14 bases between them. CDR3 length: 15 amino acids. Per the germline V gene, CDR1 is MNHNS and CDR2 is SASEGT. Time point specified: newly diagnosed GD, antithyroid drugs for less than 3 months. PBMC-derived RNA was used for the TCR library. This entry is derived from a study of regulatory T cells in long-lasting Graves disease. Library construction for TCR beta used iRepertoire HTBI primers and Arm-PCR of CDR3 regions. TCRdb reprocessed the multiplex PCR reads via MiXCR and lists one record per CDR3 protein. Seen here are 350,000 to 550,000 distinct CDR3 sequences, just under 15% observed once, and the top ten hold roughly a sixth. The same data also went into a second study, on T cells in Graves' hyperthyroidism and ophthalmopathy.

This chain uses TRBV6-1 with TRBJ1-6; D not resolved. The sample was peripheral blood mononuclear cells (PBMCs), taken at new diagnosis, from a patient treated with antithyroid drugs. The sequence came from a woman aged 30 to 39 with Graves disease. The CDR3 here is CASSSPKGDNSPLHF. In nucleotides, the CDR3 is TGTGCCAGCAGCTCCCCCAAGGGTGATAATTCACCCCTCCACTTT.